This T cell receptor (beta chain) was recovered during a study of early stage breast cancer tumors. TCRdb's copy holds only in-frame clones and misses some; the assay was immunoSEQ multiplex PCR. The repertoire includes tens of thousands of clones, about 68% of them detected once, and under 7% sits in the top ten. The germline V gene has CDR1 SQVTM and CDR2 ANQGSEA. The CDR3 spans 12 residues. V lost 4 bases and J lost 2, with 8 bases in between. Findings and limits, study-wide: Compared with adjacent normal breast, tumors showed about 2.4-fold denser, more clonal T cells.

To note about this clone: The antigen is not known.

The specimen sequenced was blood. V gene TRBV29-1 combines with J gene TRBJ1-2; D might be TRBD1 (5 bases). This receptor was identified in a person in their sixties with breast cancer. The CDR3 nucleotides are TGCAGCGTTGGACAGCACAACTATGGCTACACCTTC. Amino acid sequence: CSVGQHNYGYTF.